The subject of this entry is one T cell receptor (beta chain). TCRdb keeps only in-frame clones here, not all; method: immunoSEQ multiplex PCR. The table includes 58,000 or so clones, over 90% detected once. The data are from a study of T cell changes during pregnancy in multiple sclerosis. This CDR3 contains 14 residues. Germline loops: CDR1 LNHDA, CDR2 SQIVND (reference sequence). V was cut by 3 bases and J by 1 base, with 9 bases left in between. The chain joins TRBV19 to TRBJ1-1, with D possibly TRBD1 on 5 matching bases. The clonotype was recovered from a female donor with multiple sclerosis, enrolled in a pregnancy study. The sample in question was CD4+ T cells from peripheral blood mononuclear cells, obtained in the third trimester of pregnancy. Here the CDR3 reads CASSISQGNTEAFF. The DNA for the CDR3 is TGTGCCAGTAGTATCAGTCAGGGGAACACTGAAGCTTTCTTT.